Described below is a single T cell receptor (beta chain) sequence and its context. Its target is not known. Amplified regions were TCR beta CDR3 sequences from RNA transcripts. The TCR CDR3 was amplified in a first-round RT-PCR using the HTBI primer set. TCRdb itself ran the multiplex PCR reads through MiXCR, one entry per CDR3 protein. Of hundreds of thousands of distinct CDR3 sequences in the sample, roughly 14% were seen once. After removal of 5 bases from V and 1 base from J, the junction contained 12 bases not matched to a gene. This CDR3 is built from 17 residues. The germline gives CDR1 SGHAT, CDR2 FQNNGV. This entry belongs to a study of T cells in Graves' hyperthyroidism and ophthalmopathy. Study-level information: Before any treatment, at initial diagnosis, peripheral blood was collected. Study-wide results and caveats: Appearing also in blood were most of the thyroid clonotypes expanded above 0.001. Before onset, ophthalmopathy was predicted by the model a median 6.5 months earlier.

In making diagnoses, clinical symptoms, serum thyroxine and TRAb, thyroid ultrasound and orbital computed tomography were all used. This receptor was identified in a man aged 18 to 30 with Graves' ophthalmopathy. Material for sequencing was blood. The rearrangement links TRBV11-2 to TRBJ2-5; 8 bases map to TRBD2. The CDR3 bases are TGTGCCAGCAGCCAAGTCGTGGCGGGGGGCCGCCAAGAGACCCAGTACTTC. Translation: CASSQVVAGGRQETQYF.